The sample holds a few counts of the clone carrying this T cell receptor beta chain. Its antigen is unidentified. This record comes from a study of glioma-infiltrating T cells. Points from the study as a whole: Gliomas, especially low-grade, showed above-expected tissue-blood divergence; non-neoplastic patients showed below.

Using RNA template, CDR3s of TCR alpha and beta were amplified with iRepertoire arm-PCR. TCRdb re-called the multiplex PCR reads through MiXCR, storing one row per CDR3 protein. The data contain some 150,000 distinct CDR3 sequences, about 39% of them seen just once; the ten biggest clones take up 15% to 25%. V was trimmed by 6 bases and J by 1 base, leaving 10 bases between them. This CDR3 comprises 13 residues. The germline CDR1 and CDR2 sequences are DFQATT and SNEGSKA (reference sequence). The TCR was taken from a human donor with low-grade glioma or glioblastoma, undergoing nonglioma brain surgery, or in good health (not recorded which). The chain links TRBV20-1 to TRBJ1-5; D possibly corresponds to TRBD1 (6 bases). The sample taken for sequencing was glioma tissue, nonneoplastic brain tissue, or PBMCs (not recorded which). The CDR3 DNA follows: TGCAGTGCCACTACAGGGAGCAATCAGCCCCAGCATTTT. Residues: CSATTGSNQPQHF.